Given below is one TCR beta chain in context. Its antigen is currently unknown. This sample was taken from a study of human T cells and chemical hapten exposure. Study-wide background: Patients, predominantly female, presented with alopecia areata, totalis or universalis. Points from the study as a whole: Sensitizing with DPC caused no change in TCRs above 1 in 1000 frequency. The presence of alopecia in the donors means their immune response may differ from healthy people's.

TCRdb reanalysed the RACE reads using MiXCR and keeps one entry per CDR3 protein. Here the sample spans some 400,000 distinct CDR3 sequences, 4% to 5.5% being singletons. Time point of the sample: patch test 1, 2 weeks after DPC sensitization. As to treatment: therapeutic diphenylcyclopropenone sensitization with weekly scalp DPC. This sample comprised whole blood, obtained in connection with sensitization to the hapten diphenylcyclopropenone (DPC). This clonotype was obtained from a woman between 50 and 59 years old with alopecia areata. Some clones in this sample may be carry-over from other donors' samples.

The CDR3 loop reads CASSAGDYSNQPQHF. In DNA form, the CDR3 reads TGTGCCAGCAGCGCAGGGGATTATAGCAATCAGCCCCAGCATTTT. This chain links TRBV2 with TRBJ1-5; a weak D match, TRBD1 (6 bases). Between the trimmed V and J ends, which lost 6 bases and 0 bases, there was a span of 12 bases. Germline loops: CDR1 SNHLY, CDR2 FYNNEI. This CDR3 has 15 residues.